These 6 T cell receptor beta chains were all obtained from the same sample, sequenced in a study of blood T cell repertoires in COVID-19 (dated by TCRdb to about 2020). Libraries were made using the immunoSEQ multiplex PCR assay. What TCRdb holds here is the immuneACCESS table cut down to in-frame rearrangements. Part of the clones is not present; checked against another copy, under half of the missing clones reflect an unresolved V gene, and the others are unexplained. Recorded for this sample are about 300,000 clones; roughly four fifths of them occurred a single time. The top ten constitute roughly 9.4% of the sample. Material: peripheral blood. The receptors come from a woman aged 50 to 60 who had recovered from COVID-19.

This chain connects TRBV4-2 to TRBJ2-7; 15 nucleotides align to TRBD2. CDR1 and CDR2 (germline): LGHNA, YNFKEQ. The CDR3 covers 18 residues. After removal of 1 base from V and 2 bases from J, the junction contained 6 bases not matched to a gene. The CDR3 region has the DNA TGTGCCAGCAGCCAAGGGACTAGCGGGGGGGTCGTGGCCTACGAGCAGTACTTC. It codes for CASSQGTSGGVVAYEQYF.

The chain links TRBV6-4 to TRBJ2-1, with D tentatively TRBD1 (6 bases). V shed 2 bases and J shed 4 bases, with 6 bases lying between them. Germline V gene sequence: CDR1 MRHNA, CDR2 SNTAGT. This CDR3 contains 13 residues. Here the CDR3 DNA reads TGTGCCAGCAGTGACGGGACATACAATGAGCAGTTCTTC. Translation: CASSDGTYNEQFF.

CDR3 region: CATHLGQGVYQPQHF. CDR3 DNA: TGTGCCACCCACCTAGGGCAGGGGGTCTATCAGCCCCAGCATTTT. The V call is TRBV28, the J call TRBJ1-5; 7 nucleotides match TRBD1. The CDR3 is 15 residues long. The trim removed 10 bases at V and 5 bases at J, leaving 14 bases unmatched. The germline CDR1 and CDR2 sequences are MDHEN and SYDVKM.

The chain links TRBV24-1 to TRBJ2-3; TRBD2 is a possible D gene (6 bases). In germline, CDR1 is KGHDR, CDR2 SFDVKD. The germline V and J ends were trimmed by 9 bases and 2 bases, with 11 bases remaining between them. This CDR3 contains 13 residues. CDR3 in DNA: TGTGCCACCGAGGGGACTGTCACAGATACGCAGTATTTT. Amino acids: CATEGTVTDTQYF.

The chain employs TRBV6-2 or TRBV6-3 and TRBJ2-7; D is unclear. The CDR3 extends over 15 amino acids. Trimming took 5 bases from V and 4 from J, leaving 18 bases between them. Looked up from germline, CDR1 is MNHEY and CDR2 is SVGEGT. The CDR3 sequence: CASSDVLFRVYEQYF. The CDR3 coding sequence is TGTGCCAGCAGTGACGTTCTCTTCCGGGTTTACGAGCAGTACTTC.

This sequence joins TRBV4-3 and TRBJ2-1, with 14 positions matching TRBD2. CDR3 size: 15 residues. The V gene end was trimmed by 4 bases and the J gene end by 8 bases; junction bases not matched to a gene: 4. Germline CDR1 reads LGHNA; CDR2 reads YSLEER. This CDR3 reads CASSPGLAGVDEQFF. CDR3 sequence (DNA): TGCGCCAGCAGCCCGGGACTAGCGGGAGTGGATGAGCAGTTCTTC.